This T cell receptor (beta chain) emerged from a study of early T cells in non-severe SARS-CoV-2 infection. Individual cDNA molecules received unique molecular identifiers during library preparation. TCRdb fed the 5' RACE reads into MiXCR, producing one record per CDR3 protein. The sample has about 77,000 distinct CDR3 sequences, about 5% seen once. This CDR3 region has 17 residues. The V gene end was trimmed by 1 base and the J gene end by 10 bases; junction bases not matched to a gene: 8. Germline assignment: CDR1 SGHDN and CDR2 FVKESK. Notes on the study in general: Matching against VDJdb likely underestimated virus-specific expansions, favoring anti-spike CD8.

This clonotype has at least ten counts. Its antigen is undetermined. V gene TRBV14 combines with J gene TRBJ2-1, with 15 positions matching TRBD2. The starting material was whole blood, obtained at baseline. This receptor was taken from an adult who was a healthcare worker with PCR-confirmed SARS-CoV-2 infection or an uninfected control (not recorded which). CDR3 in amino acids: CASSQVRTSGRAGEQFF. The DNA of the CDR3 is TGTGCCAGCAGCCAAGTGAGGACTAGCGGGAGGGCCGGGGAGCAGTTCTTC.